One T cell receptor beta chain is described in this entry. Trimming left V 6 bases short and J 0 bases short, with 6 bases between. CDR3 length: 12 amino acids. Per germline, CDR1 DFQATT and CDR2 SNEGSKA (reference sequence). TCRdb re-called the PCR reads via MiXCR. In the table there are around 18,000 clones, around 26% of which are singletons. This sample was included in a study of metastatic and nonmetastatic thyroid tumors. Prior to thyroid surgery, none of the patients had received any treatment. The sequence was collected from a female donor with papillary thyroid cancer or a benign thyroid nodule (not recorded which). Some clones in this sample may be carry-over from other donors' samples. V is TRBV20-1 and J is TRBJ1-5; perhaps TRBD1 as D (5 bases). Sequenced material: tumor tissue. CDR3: CSATGSNQPQHF. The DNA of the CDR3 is TGCAGTGCCACAGGTAGCAATCAGCCCCAGCATTTT.